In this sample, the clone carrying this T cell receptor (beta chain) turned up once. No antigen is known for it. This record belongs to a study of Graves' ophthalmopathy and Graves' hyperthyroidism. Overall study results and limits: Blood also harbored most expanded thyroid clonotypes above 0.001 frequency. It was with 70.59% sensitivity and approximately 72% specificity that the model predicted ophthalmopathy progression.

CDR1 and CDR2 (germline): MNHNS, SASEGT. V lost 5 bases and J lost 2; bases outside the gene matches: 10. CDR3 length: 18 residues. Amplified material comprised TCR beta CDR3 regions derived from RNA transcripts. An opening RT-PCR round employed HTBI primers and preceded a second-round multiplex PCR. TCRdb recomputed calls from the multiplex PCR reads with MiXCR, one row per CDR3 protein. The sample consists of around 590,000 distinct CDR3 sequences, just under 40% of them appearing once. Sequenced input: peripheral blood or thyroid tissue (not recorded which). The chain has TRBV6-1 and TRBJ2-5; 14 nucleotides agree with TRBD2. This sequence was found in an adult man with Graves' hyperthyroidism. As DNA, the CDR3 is TGTGCCAGCAGTTACGGGACTAGCGGGGGACTAGGGCAAGAGACCCAGTACTTC. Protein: CASSYGTSGGLGQETQYF.